The next 25 T cell receptor beta chains were all read from a single sample in a study of T-cell reconstitution after alpha-beta-depleted transplantation in children. The library targeted TCRbeta and was prepared with unique molecular identifiers. TCRdb independently ran MiXCR on the PCR reads; one entry per CDR3 protein. There are about 980,000 distinct CDR3 sequences in the sample; about 31% occur only once, and about 28% lies in the top ten. The sequenced sample was PBMCs, mostly from graft donor cells, obtained 360 days after TCRalphabeta/CD19-depleted stem cell transplant. These receptors all come from a boy under two years old who had a stem cell transplant for SCID, so the T cells may come from the graft donor.

This clonotype turned up a few times. This chain uses TRBV20-1 with TRBJ1-2; D unclear. Per the germline V gene, CDR1 is DFQATT and CDR2 is SNEGSKA (reference sequence). V lost 3 bases to trimming and J lost 0 bases, with 17 bases between them. The CDR3 extends over 16 amino acids. The chain's CDR3 is CSARSGSARANYGYTF. Here the CDR3 DNA reads TGCAGTGCTAGGTCGGGGTCGGCCCGAGCTAACTATGGCTACACCTTC.

The chain is built from TRBV18 and TRBJ1-3, with D perhaps TRBD1 (6 bases). Trimming stripped 2 bases from V and 0 bases from J, with 20 bases between. The CDR3 is 19 amino acids. The germline V gene has CDR1 KGHSH and CDR2 LQKENI. CDR3: CASSPLGGSADSSGNTIYF. CDR3 coding DNA: TGTGCCAGCTCACCATTAGGGGGATCGGCGGACAGCTCTGGAAACACCATATATTTT. Based on the CDR3 plus reference TRBV18 and TRBJ1-3, the full variable domain is NAGVMQNPRHLVRRRGQEARLRCSPMKGHSHVYWYRQLPEEGLKFMVYLQKENIIDESGMPKERFSAEFPKEGPSILRIQQVVRGDSAAYFCASSPLGGSADSSGNTIYFGEGSWLTVV.

As concerns this clonotype: Its ends do not fully match the called genes, so a read error is possible. This chain connects TRBV20-1 to TRBJ2-7; the match to TRBD1 covers 7 bases. Germline V gives CDR1 DFQATT, CDR2 SNEGSKA (reference sequence). The CDR3 contains 13 residues. CDR3 in DNA: TGCAGTGCTGCCTGGGACAGTTCCTATGAGCAGTACTTC. It codes for CSAAWDSSYEQYF.

This chain links TRBV5-1 with TRBJ1-1; possibly TRBD1 for D (5 bases). This CDR3 comprises 13 residues. Per the germline V gene, CDR1 is SGHRS and CDR2 is YFSETQ. The ends were cut back, 7 bases at V and 0 bases at J, with 10 bases in the middle. CDR3 DNA sequence: TGCGCCAGCCGGGGGGTGGTGAACACTGAAGCTTTCTTT. This sequence encodes CASRGVVNTEAFF.

The chain recombines TRBV2 with TRBJ2-1; D may be TRBD1 (6 bases). Germline CDR1 reads SNHLY; CDR2 reads FYNNEI. The CDR3 loop spans 15 amino acids. V was pared by 4 bases and J by 3 bases, with 13 bases between. The CDR3 DNA follows: TGTGCCAGCAGTGGCAGGTTGACAGGCTACAATGAGCAGTTCTTC. This translates into CASSGRLTGYNEQFF. Variable domain in full (rest from reference TRBV2 and TRBJ2-1): EPEVTQTPSHQVTQMGQEVILRCVPISNHLYFYWYRQILGQKVEFLVSFYNNEISEKSEIFDDQFSVERPDGSNFTLKIRSTKLEDSAMYFCASSGRLTGYNEQFFGPGTRLTVL.

This clonotype was seen a handful of times. The chain couples TRBV6-5 to TRBJ1-2; 8 nucleotides align to TRBD1. Germline V gene lookup returns CDR1 MNHEY and CDR2 SVGAGI. There are 15 residues in the CDR3. V gave up 4 bases and J gave up 1 base; unmatched junction bases: 5. This CDR3 is CASSSWTGINYGYTF. CDR3 nucleotides: TGTGCCAGCAGTTCCTGGACAGGGATTAACTATGGCTACACCTTC.

The V call is TRBV7-9, the J call TRBJ2-4; tentative D call: TRBD1 (5 bases). Germline CDR1 SEHNR, CDR2 FQNEAQ (reference sequence). The CDR3 runs 14 residues. V lost 3 bases to trimming and J lost 5 bases, with 11 bases between them. In DNA, the CDR3 is TGTGCCAGCAGCTTCAGGGCAGAGGAAAACATTCAGTACTTC. Translated, it gives CASSFRAEENIQYF.

In its sample, this clonotype was seen a few times. The V and J genes are TRBV12-3 or TRBV12-4 and TRBJ2-1, with D maybe TRBD2 (6 bases). The CDR3 is made up of 13 amino acids. Trimming removed 4 bases from V and 6 bases from J, with 10 bases in between. In DNA, the CDR3 is TGTGCCAGCAGTTCCGGGACTCTCAATGAGCAGTTCTTC. Its translation is CASSSGTLNEQFF.

In this sample, this clonotype turned up a few times. The chain has TRBV7-9 and TRBJ2-1; the D gene is possibly TRBD2 (6 bases). The CDR3 extends over 15 amino acids. Germline CDR1 SEHNR, CDR2 FQNEAQ (reference sequence). V was pared by 0 bases and J by 8 bases, with 14 bases between. CDR3: CASSLAQAGLDEQFF. CDR3 nucleotides: TGTGCCAGCAGCTTAGCCCAGGCGGGGCTCGATGAGCAGTTCTTC. Combining the CDR3 with reference TRBV7-9 and TRBJ2-1 gives the whole variable domain DTGVSQNPRHKITKRGQNVTFRCDPISEHNRLYWYRQTLGQGPEFLTYFQNEAQLEKSRLLSDRFSAERPKGSFSTLEIQRTEQGDSAMYLCASSLAQAGLDEQFFGPGTRLTVL.

This clonotype turned up a few times. The V gene is TRBV5-1, the J gene TRBJ2-2, with TRBD2 as a possible D gene (6 bases). The CDR3 is made up of 14 amino acids. V lost 3 bases and J lost 6, with 12 bases in between. CDR1 and CDR2 from the germline V gene are SGHRS and YFSETQ. In nucleotides, the CDR3 is TGCGCCAGCAGCTGGGTAGCGGCATCCGGGGAGCTGTTTTTT. Translating gives CASSWVAASGELFF.

This clonotype came up a few times. The chain links TRBV29-1 to TRBJ2-1; D perhaps matches TRBD1 (5 bases). The V end lost 5 bases, the J end lost 0 bases, and 11 bases lay between the germline ends. This CDR3 has 14 residues. Germline CDR1 reads SQVTM; CDR2 reads ANQGSEA. DNA of the CDR3: TGCAGCGTTCTACAGGTTAGCTCCTACAATGAGCAGTTCTTC. Amino acids: CSVLQVSSYNEQFF.

Here the CDR3 DNA reads TGCAGTGCTACTTGGTGGGGGCGCGGTAGAGAGACCCAGTACTTC. This sequence encodes CSATWWGRGRETQYF. The V gene is TRBV20-1, the J gene TRBJ2-5, with a weak D call TRBD1 (6 bases). Germline loops: CDR1 DFQATT, CDR2 SNEGSKA (reference sequence). The CDR3 length is 15 residues. The V and J ends lost 4 bases and 4 bases respectively, with 19 bases between them.

The chain is built from TRBV5-6 and TRBJ1-5; D not certain. The CDR3 covers 15 residues. Germline V gene data show CDR1 as SGHDT and CDR2 as YYEEEE. Trimming left V 5 bases short and J 5 bases short, with 17 bases between. CDR3 in DNA: TGTGCCAGCAGTCCCATGCGGGGTGGGGATCAGCCCCAGCATTTT. It encodes CASSPMRGGDQPQHF.

This clonotype was counted only a few times. This rearrangement joins TRBV7-9 to TRBJ2-7; D is tentatively TRBD1 or TRBD2 (7 bases each). Trimming cost V 7 bases and J 4 bases, with 14 bases left between them. The germline V gene has CDR1 SEHNR and CDR2 FQNEAQ (reference sequence). CDR3 length equals 13 residues. The CDR3: CASTTQGGYEQYF. CDR3 bases: TGTGCCAGCACTACGCAGGGGGGGTACGAGCAGTACTTC. Full variable domain (outside the CDR3, taken from reference TRBV7-9 and TRBJ2-7): DTGVSQNPRHKITKRGQNVTFRCDPISEHNRLYWYRQTLGQGPEFLTYFQNEAQLEKSRLLSDRFSAERPKGSFSTLEIQRTEQGDSAMYLCASTTQGGYEQYFGPGTRLTVT.

The CDR3 DNA follows: TGTGCCAGCAGCTGGGGGGTTCTTTCTCAGCCCCAGCATTTT. It encodes CASSWGVLSQPQHF. The chain is built from TRBV5-6 and TRBJ1-5; maybe TRBD1 (5 bases). The germline gives CDR1 SGHDT, CDR2 YYEEEE. This CDR3 comprises 14 residues. Trimming left V 3 bases short and J 6 bases short, with 13 bases between.

The genes are TRBV7-6 and TRBJ2-1, with 13 bases lining up with TRBD2. The germline V gene has CDR1 SGHVS and CDR2 FNYEAQ. After removal of 5 bases from V and 0 bases from J, the junction contained 13 bases not matched to a gene. The CDR3 totals 20 residues. The CDR3 DNA sequence: TGTGCCAGCAGCACCCCAAGAGGACTAGCGGGGGTTGTCTCCTACAATGAGCAGTTCTTC. This encodes CASSTPRGLAGVVSYNEQFF.

A few counts support this clonotype. The rearrangement joins TRBV28 to TRBJ2-5; a weak D match, TRBD1 (5 bases). Looked up from germline, CDR1 is MDHEN and CDR2 is SYDVKM. V was trimmed by 6 bases and J by 2 bases, leaving 13 bases between them. The CDR3 runs to 14 residues. The CDR3 region is CASRYPGPQETQYF. CDR3 DNA sequence: TGTGCCAGCAGATATCCAGGGCCACAAGAGACCCAGTACTTC.

The chain carries TRBV9 and TRBJ2-7; unclear D gene. The CDR3 has 14 amino acids. Between the trimmed V and J ends, which lost 4 bases and 2 bases, there was a span of 13 bases. Germline-derived CDR1 and CDR2 are SGDLS and YYNGEE. In DNA, the CDR3 is TGTGCCAGCAGCCCCCAAGGTCGAGCCTACGAGCAGTACTTC. Translating gives CASSPQGRAYEQYF.

The chain couples TRBV12-3 or TRBV12-4 to TRBJ1-2; 7 nucleotides line up with TRBD1. The CDR3 length is 14 residues. After removal of 1 base from V and 4 bases from J, the junction contained 3 bases not matched to a gene. The CDR3 region is CASSLEGTAYGYTF. CDR3 bases: TGTGCCAGCAGTTTAGAAGGGACAGCCTATGGCTACACCTTC.

This clonotype was seen only a few times. The CDR3: CASSLTAGLLLNTEAFF. The CDR3 DNA sequence: TGTGCCAGCAGCCTTACCGCAGGCCTTCTATTGAACACTGAAGCTTTCTTT. The chain links TRBV7-2 to TRBJ1-1; the D is unclear. The CDR3 sequence is 17 residues long. From germline, CDR1 is SGHTA and CDR2 FQGNSA. The V end lost 5 bases, the J end lost 0 bases, and 19 bases lay between the germline ends.

This clonotype has just a few counts. The CDR3 DNA is TGTGCCAGCAGTTTCGGACAGCCTGGGGCCAACGTCCTGACTTTC. Translated: CASSFGQPGANVLTF. The J gene is TRBJ2-6, the V gene TRBV27; tentative D call: TRBD1 (6 bases). With 3 bases removed from V and 2 bases from J, the gap between germline ends came to 8 bases. The CDR3 extends over 15 amino acids. CDR1 and CDR2 (germline): MNHEY, SMNVEV (reference sequence).

This chain joins TRBV2 and TRBJ2-2; D is undetermined. This CDR3 has 14 amino acids. CDR1 SNHLY and CDR2 FYNNEI come from the germline V gene. Trimming removed 3 bases from V and 7 bases from J, with 12 bases in between. CDR3 in amino acids: CASSDERSYGELFF. As DNA, the CDR3 is TGTGCCAGCAGTGACGAGAGATCTTACGGGGAGCTGTTTTTT.

V usage is TRBV7-9 and J usage is TRBJ2-3, with D hard to call. Trimming took off 2 bases at V and 0 bases at J, with 9 bases between the two ends. There are 15 residues in the CDR3. Looked up from germline, CDR1 is SEHNR and CDR2 is FQNEAQ (reference sequence). This CDR3 is CASSLFSDSTDTQYF. The CDR3, as DNA: TGTGCCAGCAGCTTATTTTCAGACAGCACAGATACGCAGTATTTT.

V and J are TRBV2 and TRBJ2-4; D possibly matches TRBD1 or TRBD2 (5 bases each). Trimming left V 4 bases short and J 0 bases short, with 10 bases between. Germline V CDR1 and CDR2: SNHLY, FYNNEI. The CDR3 runs 15 residues. The CDR3 DNA reads TGTGCCAGCAGTGGGGACCGCCTAGCCAAAAACATTCAGTACTTC. It specifies CASSGDRLAKNIQYF.

The J gene is TRBJ2-7, the V gene TRBV9, with 8 bases matching TRBD1. Trimming at V came to 4 bases and at J to 0 bases, leaving 6 bases not matched to a gene. Germline-derived CDR1 and CDR2 are SGDLS and YYNGEE. This CDR3 comprises 15 residues. The CDR3: CASSTGTGISYEQYF. CDR3 nucleotide sequence: TGTGCCAGCAGCACCGGGACAGGTATCTCCTACGAGCAGTACTTC.